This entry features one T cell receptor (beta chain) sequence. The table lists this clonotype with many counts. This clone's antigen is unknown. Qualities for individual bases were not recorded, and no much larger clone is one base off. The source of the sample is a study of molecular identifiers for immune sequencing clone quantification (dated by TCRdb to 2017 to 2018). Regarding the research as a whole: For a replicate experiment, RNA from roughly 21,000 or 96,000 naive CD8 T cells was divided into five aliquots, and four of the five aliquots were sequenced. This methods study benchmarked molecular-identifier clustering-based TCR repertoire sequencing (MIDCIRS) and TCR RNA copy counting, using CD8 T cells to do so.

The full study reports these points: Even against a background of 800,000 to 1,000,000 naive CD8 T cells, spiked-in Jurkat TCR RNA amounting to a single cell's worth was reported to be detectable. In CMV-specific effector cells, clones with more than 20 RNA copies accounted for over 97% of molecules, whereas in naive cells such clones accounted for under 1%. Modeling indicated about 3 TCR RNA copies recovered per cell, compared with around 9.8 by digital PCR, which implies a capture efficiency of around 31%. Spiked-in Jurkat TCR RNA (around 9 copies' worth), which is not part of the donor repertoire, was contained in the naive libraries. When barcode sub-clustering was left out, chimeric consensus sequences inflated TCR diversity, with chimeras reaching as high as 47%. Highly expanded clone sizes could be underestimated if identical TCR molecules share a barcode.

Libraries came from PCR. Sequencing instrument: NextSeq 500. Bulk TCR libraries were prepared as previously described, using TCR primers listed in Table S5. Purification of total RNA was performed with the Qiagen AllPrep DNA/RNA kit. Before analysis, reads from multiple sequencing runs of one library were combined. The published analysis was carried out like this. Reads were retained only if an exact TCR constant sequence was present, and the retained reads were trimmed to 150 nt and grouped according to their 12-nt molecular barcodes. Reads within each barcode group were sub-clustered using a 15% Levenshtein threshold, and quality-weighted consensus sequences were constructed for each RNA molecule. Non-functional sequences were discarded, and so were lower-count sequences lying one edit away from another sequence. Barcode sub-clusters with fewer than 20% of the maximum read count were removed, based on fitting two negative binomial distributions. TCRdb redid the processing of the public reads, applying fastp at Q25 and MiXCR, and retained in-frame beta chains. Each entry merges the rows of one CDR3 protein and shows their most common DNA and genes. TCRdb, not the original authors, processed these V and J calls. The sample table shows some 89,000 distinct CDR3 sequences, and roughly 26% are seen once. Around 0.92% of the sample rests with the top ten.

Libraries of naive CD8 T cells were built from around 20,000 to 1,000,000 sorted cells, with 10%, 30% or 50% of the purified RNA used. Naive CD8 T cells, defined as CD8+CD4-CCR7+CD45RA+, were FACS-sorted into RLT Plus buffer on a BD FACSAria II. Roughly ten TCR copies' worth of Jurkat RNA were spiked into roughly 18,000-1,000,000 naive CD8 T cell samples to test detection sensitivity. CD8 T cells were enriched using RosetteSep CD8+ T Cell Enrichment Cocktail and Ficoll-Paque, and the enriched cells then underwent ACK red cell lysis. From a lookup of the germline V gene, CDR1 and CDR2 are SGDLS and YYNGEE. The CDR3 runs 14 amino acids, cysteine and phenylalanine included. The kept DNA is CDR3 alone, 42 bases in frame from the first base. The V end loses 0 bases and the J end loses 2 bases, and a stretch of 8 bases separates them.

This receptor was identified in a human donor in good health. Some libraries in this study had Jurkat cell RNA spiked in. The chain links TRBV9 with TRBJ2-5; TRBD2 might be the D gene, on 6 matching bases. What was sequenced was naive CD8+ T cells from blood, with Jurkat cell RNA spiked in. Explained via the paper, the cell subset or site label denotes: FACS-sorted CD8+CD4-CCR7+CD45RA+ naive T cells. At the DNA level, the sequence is TGTGCCAGCAGCGTAGCGGGGGTACAAGAGACCCAGTACTTC. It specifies CASSVAGVQETQYF.